This T cell receptor beta chain was recorded in a study of blood T cells in healthy people across ages. Overall study: When template switching was applied, about one barcoded beta molecule was captured per two T cells.

Germline loops: CDR1 MNHEY, CDR2 SMNVEV (reference sequence). The CDR3 runs 15 residues. Donor samples were obtained from healthy Caucasian individuals from Russia, aged about 6 to 100. Per sample, extraction of total RNA gave at least 5 micrograms in every case. Findings and caveats of the study: While age rose, TCR beta diversity per million T cells dropped in a roughly linear way.

A word on this clonotype: Its antigen is not known. The junction does not match germline at one end; this may be a read error.

Combining a sample-barcoded 5' primer with a J-beta primer mix, a second PCR ran for 7 to 11 cycles. TCRdb passed the 5' RACE reads through MiXCR, listing each CDR3 protein once. The sample shows approximately 940,000 distinct CDR3 sequences, about 48% of them seen only once. The rearrangement joins TRBV27 to TRBJ1-2; unclear D gene. Specimen: blood. The TCR sequence derives from a man in his thirties or forties in good health. In DNA, the CDR3 is TGTGCCTGCAGTCCGAACACGATAGCTAACTATGGCTACACCTTC. Translation gives CACSPNTIANYGYTF.